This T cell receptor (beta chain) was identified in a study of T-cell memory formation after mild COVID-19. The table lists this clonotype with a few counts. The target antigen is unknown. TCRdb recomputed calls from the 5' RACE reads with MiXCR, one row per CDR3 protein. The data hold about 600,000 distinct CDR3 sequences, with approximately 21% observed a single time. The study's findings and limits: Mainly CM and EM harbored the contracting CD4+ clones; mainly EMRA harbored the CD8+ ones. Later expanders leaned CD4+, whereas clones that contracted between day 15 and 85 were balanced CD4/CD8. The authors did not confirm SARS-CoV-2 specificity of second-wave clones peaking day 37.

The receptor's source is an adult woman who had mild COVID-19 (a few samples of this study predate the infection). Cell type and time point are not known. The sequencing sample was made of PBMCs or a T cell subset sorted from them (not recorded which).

DNA for the CDR3: TGCAGTGCTACCATAGCGGGGGGAAACCCCTACGAGCAGTACTTC. Translation: CSATIAGGNPYEQYF. The genes are TRBV20-1 and TRBJ2-7; 10 nucleotides agree with TRBD2. This CDR3 has 15 amino acids. CDR1 and CDR2 from the germline V gene are DFQATT and SNEGSKA (reference sequence). With V trimmed by 4 bases and J by 2 bases, 8 bases remained unmatched.